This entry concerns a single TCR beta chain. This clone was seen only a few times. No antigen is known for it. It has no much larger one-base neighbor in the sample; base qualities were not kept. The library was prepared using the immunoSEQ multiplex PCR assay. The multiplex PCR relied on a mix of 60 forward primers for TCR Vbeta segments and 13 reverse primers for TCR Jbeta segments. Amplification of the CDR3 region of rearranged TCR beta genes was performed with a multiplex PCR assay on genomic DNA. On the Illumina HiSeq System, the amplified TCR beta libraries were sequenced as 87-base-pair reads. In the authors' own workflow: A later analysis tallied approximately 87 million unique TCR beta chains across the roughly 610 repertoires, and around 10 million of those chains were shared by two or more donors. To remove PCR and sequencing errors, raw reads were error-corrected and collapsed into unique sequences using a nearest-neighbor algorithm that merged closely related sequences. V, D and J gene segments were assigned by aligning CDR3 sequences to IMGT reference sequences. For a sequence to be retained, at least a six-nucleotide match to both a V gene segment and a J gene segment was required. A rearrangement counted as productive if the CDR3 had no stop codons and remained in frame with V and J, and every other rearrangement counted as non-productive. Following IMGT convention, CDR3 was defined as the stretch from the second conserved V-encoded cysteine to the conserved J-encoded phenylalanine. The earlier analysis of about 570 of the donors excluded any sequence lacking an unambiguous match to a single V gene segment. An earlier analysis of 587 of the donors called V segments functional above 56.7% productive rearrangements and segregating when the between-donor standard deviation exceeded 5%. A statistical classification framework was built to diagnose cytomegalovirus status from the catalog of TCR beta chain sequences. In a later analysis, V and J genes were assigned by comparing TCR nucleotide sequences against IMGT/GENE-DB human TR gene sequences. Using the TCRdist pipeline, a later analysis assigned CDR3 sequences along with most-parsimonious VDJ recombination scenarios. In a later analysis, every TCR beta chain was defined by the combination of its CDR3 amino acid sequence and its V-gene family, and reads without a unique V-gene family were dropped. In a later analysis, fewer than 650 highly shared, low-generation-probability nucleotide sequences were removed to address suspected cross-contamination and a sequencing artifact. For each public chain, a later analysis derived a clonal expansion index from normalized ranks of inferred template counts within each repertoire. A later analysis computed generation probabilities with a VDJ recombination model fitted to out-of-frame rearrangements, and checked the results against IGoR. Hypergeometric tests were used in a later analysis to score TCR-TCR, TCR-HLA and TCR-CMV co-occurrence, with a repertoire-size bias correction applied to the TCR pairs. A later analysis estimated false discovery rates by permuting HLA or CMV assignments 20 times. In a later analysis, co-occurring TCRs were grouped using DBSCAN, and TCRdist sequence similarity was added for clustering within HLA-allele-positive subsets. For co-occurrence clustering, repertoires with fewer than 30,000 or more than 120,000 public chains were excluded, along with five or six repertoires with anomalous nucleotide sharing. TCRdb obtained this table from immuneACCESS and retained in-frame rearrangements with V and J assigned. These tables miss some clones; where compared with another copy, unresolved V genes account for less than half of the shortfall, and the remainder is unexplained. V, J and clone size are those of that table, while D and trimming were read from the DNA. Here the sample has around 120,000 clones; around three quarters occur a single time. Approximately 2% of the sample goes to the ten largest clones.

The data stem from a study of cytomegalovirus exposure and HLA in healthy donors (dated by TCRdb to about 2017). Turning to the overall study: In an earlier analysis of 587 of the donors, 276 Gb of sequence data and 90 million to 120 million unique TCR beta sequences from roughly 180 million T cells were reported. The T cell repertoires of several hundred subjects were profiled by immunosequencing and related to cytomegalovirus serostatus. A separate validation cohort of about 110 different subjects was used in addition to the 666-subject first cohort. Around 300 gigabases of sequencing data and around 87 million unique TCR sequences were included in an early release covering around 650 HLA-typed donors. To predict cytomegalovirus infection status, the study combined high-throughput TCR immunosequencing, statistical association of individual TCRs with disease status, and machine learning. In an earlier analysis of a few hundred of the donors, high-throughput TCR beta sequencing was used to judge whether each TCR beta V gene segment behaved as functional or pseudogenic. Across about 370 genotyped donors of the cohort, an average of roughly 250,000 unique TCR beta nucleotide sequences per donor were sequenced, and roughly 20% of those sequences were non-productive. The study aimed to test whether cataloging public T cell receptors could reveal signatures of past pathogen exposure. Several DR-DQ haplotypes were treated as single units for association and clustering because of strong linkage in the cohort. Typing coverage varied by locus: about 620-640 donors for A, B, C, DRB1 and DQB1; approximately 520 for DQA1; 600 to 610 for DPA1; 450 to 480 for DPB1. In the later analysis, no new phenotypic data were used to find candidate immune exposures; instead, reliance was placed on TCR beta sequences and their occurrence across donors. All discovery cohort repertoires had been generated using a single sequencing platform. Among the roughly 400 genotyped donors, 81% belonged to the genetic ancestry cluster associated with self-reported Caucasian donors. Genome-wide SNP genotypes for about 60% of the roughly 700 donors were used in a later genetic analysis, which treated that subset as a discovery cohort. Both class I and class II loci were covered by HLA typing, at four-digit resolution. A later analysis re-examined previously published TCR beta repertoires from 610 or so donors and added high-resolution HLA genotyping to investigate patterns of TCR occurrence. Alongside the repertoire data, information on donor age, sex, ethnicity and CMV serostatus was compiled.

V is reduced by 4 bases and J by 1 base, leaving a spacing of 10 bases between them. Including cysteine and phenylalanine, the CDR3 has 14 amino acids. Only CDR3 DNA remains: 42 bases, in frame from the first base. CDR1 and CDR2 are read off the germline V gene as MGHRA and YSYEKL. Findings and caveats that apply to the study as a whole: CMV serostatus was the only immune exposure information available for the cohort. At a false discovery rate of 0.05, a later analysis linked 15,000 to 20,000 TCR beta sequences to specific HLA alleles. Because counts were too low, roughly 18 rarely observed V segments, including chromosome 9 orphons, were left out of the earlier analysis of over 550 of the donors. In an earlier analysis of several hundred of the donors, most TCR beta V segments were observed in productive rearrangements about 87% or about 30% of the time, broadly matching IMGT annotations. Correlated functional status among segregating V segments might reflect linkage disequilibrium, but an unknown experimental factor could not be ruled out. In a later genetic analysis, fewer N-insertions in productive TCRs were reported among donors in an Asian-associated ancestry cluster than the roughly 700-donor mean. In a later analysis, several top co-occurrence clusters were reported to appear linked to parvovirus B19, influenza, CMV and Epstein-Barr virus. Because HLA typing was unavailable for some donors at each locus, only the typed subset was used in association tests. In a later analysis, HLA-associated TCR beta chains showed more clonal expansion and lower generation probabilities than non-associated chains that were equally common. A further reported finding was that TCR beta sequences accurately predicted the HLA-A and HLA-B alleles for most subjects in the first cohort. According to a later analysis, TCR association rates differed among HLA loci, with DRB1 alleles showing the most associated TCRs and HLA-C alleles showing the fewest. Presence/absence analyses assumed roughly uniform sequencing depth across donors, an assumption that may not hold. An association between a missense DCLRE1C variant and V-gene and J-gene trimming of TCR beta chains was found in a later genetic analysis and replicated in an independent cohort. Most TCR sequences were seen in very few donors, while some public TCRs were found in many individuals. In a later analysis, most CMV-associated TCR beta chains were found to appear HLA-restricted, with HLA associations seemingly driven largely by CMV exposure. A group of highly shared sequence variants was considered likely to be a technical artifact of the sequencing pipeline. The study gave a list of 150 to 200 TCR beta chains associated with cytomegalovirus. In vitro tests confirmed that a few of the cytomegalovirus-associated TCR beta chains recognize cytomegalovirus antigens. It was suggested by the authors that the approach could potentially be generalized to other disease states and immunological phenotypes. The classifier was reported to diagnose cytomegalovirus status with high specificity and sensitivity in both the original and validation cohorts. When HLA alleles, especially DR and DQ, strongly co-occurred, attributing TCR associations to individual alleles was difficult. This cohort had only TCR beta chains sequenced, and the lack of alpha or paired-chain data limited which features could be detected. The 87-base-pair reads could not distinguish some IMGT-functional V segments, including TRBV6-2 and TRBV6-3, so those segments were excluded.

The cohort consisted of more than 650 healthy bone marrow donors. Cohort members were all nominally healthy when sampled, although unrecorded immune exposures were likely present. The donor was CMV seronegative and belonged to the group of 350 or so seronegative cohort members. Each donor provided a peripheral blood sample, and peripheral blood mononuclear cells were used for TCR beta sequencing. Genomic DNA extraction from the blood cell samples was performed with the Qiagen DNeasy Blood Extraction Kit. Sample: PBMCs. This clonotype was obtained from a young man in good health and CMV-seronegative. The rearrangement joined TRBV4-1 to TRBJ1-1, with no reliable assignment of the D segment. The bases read TGCGCCAGCAGCCTAGTCGGGGAGAACACTGAAGCTTTCTTT. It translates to CASSLVGENTEAFF.